These 17 T cell receptor beta chains share one sample of origin, sequenced in a study of response to subunit inactivated influenza vaccine. Each CDR3 protein gets one entry after TCRdb re-called the RT-PCR reads with MiXCR. The sample consists of approximately 520,000 distinct CDR3 sequences, about 15% of them appearing once. The sequenced sample was CD4+ T cells sorted from PBMCs, obtained around 25 months after vaccination. These receptors came from a man aged 45 to 70 who received an inactivated influenza vaccine.

This clonotype was seen only a few times. The chain employs TRBV7-2 and TRBJ2-6, with a tentative D call TRBD1 (6 bases). The CDR3 is 15 residues long. V was trimmed by 5 bases and J by 0 bases, leaving 8 bases between them. Germline V gives CDR1 SGHTA, CDR2 FQGNSA. CDR3 region: CASSEQGSGANVLTF. As DNA, the CDR3 is TGTGCCAGCAGCGAACAGGGCTCTGGGGCCAACGTCCTGACTTTC.

The gene calls are TRBV4-3 and TRBJ1-2; 8 bases are shared with TRBD1. Germline trimming cut 0 bases from V and 4 bases from J; bases unmatched to any gene: 19. The CDR3 loop spans 20 amino acids. The germline V gene encodes CDR1 LGHNA and CDR2 YSLEER. CDR3 sequence (DNA): TGCGCCAGCAGCCAAGAGCCCGCGCGGCAGGGGGCCTTCGCGAGCTATGGCTACACCTTC. Translation: CASSQEPARQGAFASYGYTF.

The chain recombines TRBV15 with TRBJ2-5, with 7 positions matching TRBD2. Trimming took 3 bases from V and 4 from J; bases not matched to a gene: 11. This CDR3 comprises 16 residues. Germline lookup yields CDR1 LNHNV and CDR2 YYDKDF (reference sequence). The CDR3 DNA reads as TGTGCCACCAGCAGGGGGCTAGCGGTCGAGGCAGAGACCCAGTACTTC. Amino acids: CATSRGLAVEAETQYF.

The sample holds a few counts of this clonotype. V gene TRBV12-3 or TRBV12-4 combines with J gene TRBJ1-4; no firm D call. V shed 2 bases and J shed 8 bases, with 12 bases lying between them. The CDR3 is made up of 14 amino acids. The CDR3 reads CASSLRAVREKLFF. The DNA of the CDR3 is TGTGCCAGCAGTTTACGGGCGGTGCGAGAAAAACTGTTTTTT.

This clonotype appeared a few times. The rearrangement uses TRBV10-3 and TRBJ1-1; D is unresolved. This CDR3 has 12 residues. The V end was cut by 4 bases, the J end by 5 bases, with 8 bases between. Germline V gene data show CDR1 as ENHRY and CDR2 as SYGVKD. CDR3 DNA: TGTGCCATCAGTGCCCAGAGGACTGAAGCTTTCTTT. Protein product: CAISAQRTEAFF.

This clonotype was picked up many times. V and J are TRBV20-1 and TRBJ2-3; 8 positions match TRBD2. CDR3 length: 13 amino acids. The V gene end was trimmed by 5 bases and the J gene end by 1 base; junction bases not matched to a gene: 2. Germline loops: CDR1 DFQATT, CDR2 SNEGSKA (reference sequence). This CDR3 is CSAPAGGTDTQYF. CDR3 coding DNA: TGCAGTGCTCCAGCGGGGGGCACAGATACGCAGTATTTT.

This clonotype showed up just a few times. This sequence joins TRBV29-1 and TRBJ2-2; 9 nucleotides match TRBD2. V shed 7 bases and J 7 bases; nucleotides not matched to a gene: 4. The CDR3 spans 12 residues. Germline lookup yields CDR1 SQVTM and CDR2 ANQGSEA. Here the CDR3 reads CSAGTSIGELFF. DNA for the CDR3: TGCAGCGCCGGGACTAGCATCGGGGAGCTGTTTTTT.

This clonotype was picked up a small number of times. The chain joins TRBV7-8 to TRBJ2-7; TRBD2 might be the D (5 bases). Between the trimmed V and J ends, which lost 5 bases and 2 bases, there was a span of 13 bases. Germline V gene sequence: CDR1 SGHVS, CDR2 FQNEAQ. The CDR3 has 14 amino acids. CDR3 in amino acids: CASSRGQSPYEQYF. CDR3 in DNA: TGTGCCAGCAGCCGGGGTCAGAGTCCCTACGAGCAGTACTTC.

The chain is built from TRBV6-2 or TRBV6-3 and TRBJ2-5; 7 bases line up with TRBD2. V lost 5 bases, J lost 2 bases, and 11 bases stayed unmatched. This CDR3 has 16 amino acids. Germline V gene lookup returns CDR1 MNHEY and CDR2 SVGEGT. The CDR3 DNA reads TGTGCCAGCAGTCAGATGACTAGCAAGTTTCAAGAGACCCAGTACTTC. Translating it yields CASSQMTSKFQETQYF.

There are a few counts of this clonotype. This sequence joins TRBV15 and TRBJ2-2, with a possible D match to TRBD2 (6 bases). This CDR3 spans 15 amino acids. Deletions cut 0 bases from V and 6 bases from J, with 11 bases between. CDR1 is LNHNV, CDR2 YYDKDF, per germline (reference sequence). The CDR3 is CATSRDSGYSGELFF. CDR3 bases: TGTGCCACCAGCAGAGATAGCGGATATTCCGGGGAGCTGTTTTTT.

The chain couples TRBV4-2 to TRBJ2-2; D gene uncertain. Germline V gene lookup returns CDR1 LGHNA and CDR2 YNFKEQ. The CDR3 is 15 amino acids. Trimming took 1 base from V and 4 from J, leaving 10 bases between them. Here the CDR3 DNA reads TGTGCCAGCAGCCAAGTAAGAAGCACCACCGGGGAGCTGTTTTTT. Translated, it gives CASSQVRSTTGELFF.

This clonotype appeared a few times. The chain carries TRBV3-1 and TRBJ2-2; D is undetermined. Germline lookup yields CDR1 LGHDT and CDR2 YNNKEL (reference sequence). V was pared by 4 bases and J by 0 bases, with 9 bases between. The CDR3 is 15 amino acids. CDR3 residues: CASSRHTSNTGELFF. For the CDR3, the DNA is TGTGCCAGCAGCCGGCACACTTCGAACACCGGGGAGCTGTTTTTT.

This clonotype was counted at least ten times. This CDR3 is CSVETDSNQPQHF. CDR3 coding DNA: TGCAGCGTTGAGACGGATAGCAATCAGCCCCAGCATTTT. The rearrangement links TRBV29-1 to TRBJ1-5; no firm D call. The V end was cut by 3 bases, the J end by 0 bases, with 6 bases between. The CDR3 contains 13 residues. Looked up from germline, CDR1 is SQVTM and CDR2 is ANQGSEA.

The table lists this clonotype with a few counts. The chain couples TRBV5-1 to TRBJ2-5, with 7 nucleotides matching TRBD1. Germline V lookup: CDR1 SGHRS, CDR2 YFSETQ. V lost 4 bases and J lost 4; bases outside the gene matches: 7. The CDR3 consists of 14 residues. CDR3 amino acids: CASSPQGQRETQYF. The CDR3 bases are TGCGCCAGCAGCCCCCAGGGACAGAGAGAGACCCAGTACTTC.

This clonotype has a handful of counts. The J gene is TRBJ2-5, the V gene TRBV24-1; the match to TRBD1 covers 11 bases. V shed 9 bases and J 4 bases; nucleotides not matched to a gene: 6. This CDR3 region has 14 residues. The germline V gene encodes CDR1 KGHDR and CDR2 SFDVKD. The CDR3, as DNA: TGTGCCACCGGAGCCGGGACAGGGGGAGAGACCCAGTACTTC. It codes for CATGAGTGGETQYF.

This clonotype was recorded only once. V gene TRBV20-1 combines with J gene TRBJ2-7; TRBD1 matches at 8 bases. The CDR3 contains 14 residues. Germline V gene data show CDR1 as DFQATT and CDR2 as SNEGSKA (reference sequence). Trimming at V came to 2 bases and at J to 6 bases, leaving 9 bases not matched to a gene. CDR3 region: CSARRTGPRGEQYF. CDR3 in DNA: TGCAGTGCTAGAAGGACAGGGCCCCGGGGCGAGCAGTACTTC.

This clonotype was seen many times. The chain has TRBV5-6 and TRBJ2-1; D could derive from TRBD1 or TRBD2 (5 bases each). V was cut by 5 bases and J by 1 base, with 16 bases left in between. CDR1 is SGHDT and CDR2 is YYEEEE in the germline V gene. This CDR3 spans 16 amino acids. Here the CDR3 reads CASSSRGVASYNEQFF. CDR3 in DNA: TGTGCCAGCAGTTCCAGAGGGGTCGCGTCCTACAATGAGCAGTTCTTC.